The rows below give T cell receptor beta chains drawn from one sample of a study of Graves' ophthalmopathy and Graves' hyperthyroidism. TCRdb passed the multiplex PCR reads through MiXCR, listing each CDR3 protein once. The sample contains about 740,000 distinct CDR3 sequences, roughly 41% of which appear only once. Sequences were obtained from peripheral blood. Receptors originate from an adult man with Graves' ophthalmopathy. CDR3s include the opening cysteine and the closing phenylalanine or tryptophan. The D gene is left open where the match is weak. Size tells how often a clone was seen (once, few, many) or the class of an expanded clone, and some rows leave it out.

j_call v_call clone_size d_call cdr3_nt cdr3_aa
TRBJ2-7 TRBV9 few TRBD2 TGTGCCAGCAGTCCACGACTAGCGGGGAACGCCTACGAGCAGTACTTC CASSPRLAGNAYEQYF
TRBJ1-2 TRBV11-2 many TRBD1 TGTGCCAGCAGCACGGACAGGGACGGGGGCTACACCTTC CASSTDRDGGYTF
TRBJ1-1 TRBV7-9 many TRBD1 TGTGCCAGCAGCCGAGCCGGACAGGGAAACACTGAAGCTTTCTTT CASSRAGQGNTEAFF
TRBJ2-7 TRBV19 NA TRBD1 TGTGCCAGTAGACAAGGACAGGGGGCGTACGACGAGCAGTACTTC CASRQGQGAYDEQYF
TRBJ2-2 TRBV29-1 NA NA TGCAGCGTTTCCGAGACAGGGGAGCTGTTTTTT CSVSETGELFF
TRBJ2-7 TRBV12-3/TRBV12-4 NA NA TGTGCCAGCAGACTAACCAGGCGATCCTACGAGCAGTACTTC CASRLTRRSYEQYF
TRBJ1-1 TRBV20-1 NA TRBD1 TGCAGTGCCCCTACAGGGGGTTACTCTGAAGCTTTCTTT CSAPTGGYSEAFF
TRBJ2-5 TRBV10-3 many NA TGTGCCATCAGTGAGGGTCAGATCGAGACCCAGTACTTC CAISEGQIETQYF
TRBJ2-3 TRBV15 once NA TGTGCCACCAGCAGCCCAAACGGGAGAGGGACAGATACGCAGTATTTT CATSSPNGRGTDTQYF
TRBJ1-1 TRBV5-1 NA NA TGCGCCAGCAGCGCACCACAGGGTACTGAAGCTTTCTTT CASSAPQGTEAFF
TRBJ1-1 TRBV7-2 NA TRBD1 TGTGCCAGCAGTTCCCATGGGACAGTTCACGCTGAAGCTTTCTTT CASSSHGTVHAEAFF
TRBJ1-4 TRBV20-1 NA TRBD1 TGCAGTGCTCCGACAGGGGGCGAGGAAAAACTGTTTTTT CSAPTGGEEKLFF
TRBJ1-2 TRBV4-2 many NA TGTGCCAGCAGCCAAGATTCCAGGAAGGGCCACACCTTC CASSQDSRKGHTF
TRBJ1-2 TRBV25-1 NA NA NA CACSASEGGNYGYTF
TRBJ1-6 TRBV10-3 NA NA TGTGCCAGCAGTCCCGTCTGGGCAGGTTTCTTGTCACCCCTCCACTTT CASSPVWAGFLSPLHF
TRBJ1-2 TRBV9 many TRBD1 TGTGCCAGCAGCGGGGGACAGGGTGGCTACACCTTC CASSGGQGGYTF
TRBJ2-2 TRBV24-1 once TRBD2 TGTGCCACCAGTGATTCGACTAGCGGGACAGGAACCACCGGGGAGCTGTTTTTT CATSDSTSGTGTTGELFF
TRBJ1-4 TRBV15 many NA TGTGCCACCAGCAGACGAGGGAACGAAAAACTGTTTTTT CATSRRGNEKLFF
TRBJ1-4 TRBV24-1 many NA TGTGCCACCAGTGACCACAACAGGTGTAATGAAAAACTGTTTTTT CATSDHNRCNEKLFF
TRBJ2-2 TRBV29-1 few TRBD2 TGCAGCGCACTTAAATCGGGGGGGGGGCTTAACACCGGGGAGCTGTTTTTT CSALKSGGGLNTGELFF
TRBJ2-7 TRBV20-1 few NA TGCAGTGCTCCTAAGGGAAATTCAGGCTACGAGCAGTACTTC CSAPKGNSGYEQYF
TRBJ2-6 TRBV7-9 few NA TGTGCCAGCAGTTACCTACAGGGACACATCTCTGGGGCCAACGTCCTGACTTTC CASSYLQGHISGANVLTF
TRBJ2-5 TRBV15 NA NA TGTGCCACCAGCCTCGTGGGGGCGGGGGACCGAGGCGGGGAGACCCAGTACTTC CATSLVGAGDRGGETQYF
TRBJ2-7 TRBV19 many NA TGTGCCAGTGGCAAAAGGATTGACGAGCAGTACTTC CASGKRIDEQYF
TRBJ2-2 TRBV19 NA NA TGTGCCTCAAGCCCGCAGATCTACACCGGGGAGCTGTTTTTT CASSPQIYTGELFF
TRBJ2-2 TRBV25-1 many NA TGTGCCAGCAGCGGAACCGGGGAGCTGTTTTTT CASSGTGELFF
TRBJ1-5 TRBV19 few NA TGTGCCAGTACCACATCTGGACAAGTCTACTATAGCAATCAGCCCCAGCATTTT CASTTSGQVYYSNQPQHF
TRBJ1-2 TRBV2 many TRBD1 TGTGCCAGCAGAGCCGGGACAGGGATTAACTATGGCTACACCTTC CASRAGTGINYGYTF
TRBJ2-6 TRBV7-4 NA NA TGTGCCAGCAGCTTAGCGGCGACAGGTCTAGGCGGGGCCAACGTCCTGACTTTC CASSLAATGLGGANVLTF
TRBJ2-7 TRBV29-1 NA TRBD1 TGCAGCGGCGGGACAGGTACCTACGAGCAGTACTTC CSGGTGTYEQYF
TRBJ1-2 TRBV7-9 NA NA TGTGCCAGCAGCTTAGGACGGGGGCGCCACACCTTC CASSLGRGRHTF
TRBJ2-7 TRBV2 many TRBD2 TGTGCCAGCAGTCAGCGGGAGACATCCTACGAGCAGTACTTC CASSQRETSYEQYF
TRBJ1-5 TRBV2 NA TRBD1 TGTACCAGCAGGGACAGAGTTATCAATCAGCCCCAGCATTTT CTSRDRVINQPQHF
TRBJ1-2 TRBV7-9 many NA TGTGCCAGCAGCTTAGCATTCGGCTATGGCTACACCTTC CASSLAFGYGYTF
TRBJ2-5 TRBV20-1 NA NA TGCAGTGCTAGTGAGGGGGGCTGGGAGACCCAGTACTTC CSASEGGWETQYF